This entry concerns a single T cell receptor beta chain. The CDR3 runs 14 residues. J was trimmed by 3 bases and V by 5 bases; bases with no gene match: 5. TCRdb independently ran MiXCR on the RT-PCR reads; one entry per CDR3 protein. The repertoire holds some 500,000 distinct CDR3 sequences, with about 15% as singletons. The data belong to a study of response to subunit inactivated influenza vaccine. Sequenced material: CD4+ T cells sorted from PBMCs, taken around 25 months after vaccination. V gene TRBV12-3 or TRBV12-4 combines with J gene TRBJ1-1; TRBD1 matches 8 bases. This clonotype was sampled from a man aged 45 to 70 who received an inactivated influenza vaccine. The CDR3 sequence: CASSRRTGYTEAFF. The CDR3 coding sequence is TGTGCCAGCAGTCGTCGGACAGGGTACACTGAAGCTTTCTTT.